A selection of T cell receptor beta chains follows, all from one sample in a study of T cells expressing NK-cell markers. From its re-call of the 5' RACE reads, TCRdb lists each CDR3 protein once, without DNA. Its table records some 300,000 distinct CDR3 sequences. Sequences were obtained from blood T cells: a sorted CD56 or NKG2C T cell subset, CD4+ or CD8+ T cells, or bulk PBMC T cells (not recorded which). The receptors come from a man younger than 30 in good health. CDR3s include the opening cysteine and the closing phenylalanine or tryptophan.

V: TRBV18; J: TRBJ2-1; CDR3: CASSPGTGLHEQFF
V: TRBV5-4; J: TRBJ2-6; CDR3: CASSAPRDSGANVLTF
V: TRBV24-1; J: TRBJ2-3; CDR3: CATSDVTGLGDTQYF
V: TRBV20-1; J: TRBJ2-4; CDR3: CSARDPGRIAKNIQYF
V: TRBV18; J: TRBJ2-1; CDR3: CASSPPRLASYNEQFF
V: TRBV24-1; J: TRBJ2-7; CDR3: CATSDLNRDEQYF
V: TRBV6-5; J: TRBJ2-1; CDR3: CASSYFSRVGDYNEQFF
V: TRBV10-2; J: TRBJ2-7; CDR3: CASSVTSGEQYF
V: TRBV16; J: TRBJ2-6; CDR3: CASSQSVGSSGANVLTF
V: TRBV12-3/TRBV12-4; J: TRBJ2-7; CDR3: CASSLVLTSGRSSSYEQYF
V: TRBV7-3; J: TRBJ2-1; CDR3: CASSLGLAGPDEQFF
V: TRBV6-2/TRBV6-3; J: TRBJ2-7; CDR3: CASSYSYQRDNYEQYF
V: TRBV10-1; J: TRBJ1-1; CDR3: CASMGGIGTEAFF
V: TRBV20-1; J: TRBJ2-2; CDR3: CSARDGGLSIAGELFF
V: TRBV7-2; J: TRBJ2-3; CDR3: CASTFTDTQYF
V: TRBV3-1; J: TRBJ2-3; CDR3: CASSSRTGQTDTQYF
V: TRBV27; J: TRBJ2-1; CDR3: CASSKDRTSYNEQFF
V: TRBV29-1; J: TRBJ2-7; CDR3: CSVVGRYSYEQYF
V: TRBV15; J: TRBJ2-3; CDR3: CATSSTNADTQYF
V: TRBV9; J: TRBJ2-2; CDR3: CASSRRSGSRGNTGELFF
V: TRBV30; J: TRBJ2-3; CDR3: CAWGLAGGRSYTDTQYF
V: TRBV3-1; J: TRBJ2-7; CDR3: CASSLGTSGTYEQYF
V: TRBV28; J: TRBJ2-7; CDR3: CASSPAKGRSYEQYF
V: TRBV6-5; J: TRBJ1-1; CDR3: CASSYDPGRAPEAFF
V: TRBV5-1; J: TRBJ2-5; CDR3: CASSVGTSGRRETQYF
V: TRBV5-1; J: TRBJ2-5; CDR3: CASSLTVQETQYF
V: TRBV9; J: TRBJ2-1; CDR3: CASSEWASGRNEQFF
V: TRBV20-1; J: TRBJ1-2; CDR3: CSARIWSHNYGYTF
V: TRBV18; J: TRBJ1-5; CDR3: CASKAGNNQPQHF
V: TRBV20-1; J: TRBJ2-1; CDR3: CSARDDNRVYEFF
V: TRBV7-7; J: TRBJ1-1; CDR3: CASSSGQGLNTEAFF
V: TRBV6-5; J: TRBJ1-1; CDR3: CASSYLGAGTTEAFF
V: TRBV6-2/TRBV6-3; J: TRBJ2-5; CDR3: CASEGHLQETQYF
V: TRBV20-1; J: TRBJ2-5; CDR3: CSAPPRTGFETQYF
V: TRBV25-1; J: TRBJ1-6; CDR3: CASGGTGVNSPLHF
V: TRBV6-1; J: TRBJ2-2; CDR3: CASSHRGRWAGELFF
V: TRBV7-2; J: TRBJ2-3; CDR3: CASRTPGLATDTQYF
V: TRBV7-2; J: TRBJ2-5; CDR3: CASSLRTGLRETQYF
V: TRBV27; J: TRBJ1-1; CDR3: CASSQTFIVNTEAFF
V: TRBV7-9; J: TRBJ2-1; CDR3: CASSLGTGHNEQFF
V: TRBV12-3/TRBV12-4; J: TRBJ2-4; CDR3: CASSLVQVGNIQYF
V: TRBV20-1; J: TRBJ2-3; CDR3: CSALSQKGSTDTQYF
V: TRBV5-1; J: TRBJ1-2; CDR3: CASSTGQGINGYTF
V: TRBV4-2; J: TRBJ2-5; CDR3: CASSQDWASGGETQYF
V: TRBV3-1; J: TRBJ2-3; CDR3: CASSARTFTDTQYF
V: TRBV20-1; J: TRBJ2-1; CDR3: CSVSQSTGTSDLNEQFF
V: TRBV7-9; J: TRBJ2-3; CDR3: CASSLSLSADTQYF
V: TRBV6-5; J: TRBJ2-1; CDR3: CASSYSNSGSTLREQFF
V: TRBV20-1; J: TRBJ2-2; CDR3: CSARKGGGELFF
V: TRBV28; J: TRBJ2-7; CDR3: CASSVSGSRYF
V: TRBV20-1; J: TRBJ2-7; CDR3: CSATPRALAYEQYF
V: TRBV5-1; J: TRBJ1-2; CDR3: CASSLVRRVGYTF
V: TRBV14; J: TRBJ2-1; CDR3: CASSQAPGSEQFF
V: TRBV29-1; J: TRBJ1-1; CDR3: CSVRRGVMNTEAFF
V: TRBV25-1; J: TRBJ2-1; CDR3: CASRTLDNEQFF
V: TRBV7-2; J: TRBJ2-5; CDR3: CASSSTGGETQYF
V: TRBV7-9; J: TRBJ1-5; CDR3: CASSLGLGVGNQPQHF
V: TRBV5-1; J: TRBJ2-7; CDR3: CASSISGTVNYEQYF